The 11 T cell receptor beta chains below were found in one sample sequenced in a study of T cell clonotyping in hematopoietic cell transplantation. Clones were read by immunoSEQ multiplex PCR, and TCRdb kept only the in-frame ones, dropping some. The sample contains 29,000 or so clones, 92% of which appear only once. Sequencing was performed on PBMCs, taken 100 days after allogeneic stem cell transplant. These receptors originate from a female patient aged 50-65 years who had an allogeneic stem cell transplant from a related donor, so the T cells may come from the graft donor. Some clones in this sample may be carry-over from other donors' samples.

The chain joins TRBV5-5 to TRBJ1-4; TRBD1 agrees at 10 bases. The germline V gene has CDR1 SGHKS and CDR2 YYEKEE (reference sequence). Trimming removed 1 base from V and 5 bases from J; junction bases left unmatched: 5. The CDR3 has 16 amino acids. The CDR3 reads CASSLTPGQGNEKLFF. The DNA for the CDR3 is TGTGCCAGCAGCTTGACACCGGGACAGGGGAATGAAAAACTGTTTTTT.

V and J are TRBV2 and TRBJ2-5, with 8 bases fitting TRBD1. Germline assignment: CDR1 SNHLY and CDR2 FYNNEI. The CDR3 is 14 amino acids. J lost 5 bases, V lost 4 bases, and 6 bases had no gene match. The DNA for the CDR3 is TGTGCCAGCAGTGCATGGACAGGGACGGAGACCCAGTACTTC. It translates to CASSAWTGTETQYF. Full variable domain (missing parts from reference TRBV2 and TRBJ2-5): EPEVTQTPSHQVTQMGQEVILRCVPISNHLYFYWYRQILGQKVEFLVSFYNNEISEKSEIFDDQFSVERPDGSNFTLKIRSTKLEDSAMYFCASSAWTGTETQYFGPGTRLLVL.

The genes are TRBV7-9 and TRBJ1-1, with D tentatively TRBD1 (5 bases). Germline assignment: CDR1 SEHNR and CDR2 FQNEAQ (reference sequence). This CDR3 has 12 amino acids. V lost 4 bases to trimming and J lost 12 bases, with 15 bases between them. The CDR3 loop is CASSYDPTEPFF. CDR3 nucleotides: TGTGCCAGCAGCTATGATCCGACAGAACCTTTCTTT. Based on the CDR3 plus reference TRBV7-9 and TRBJ1-1, the full variable domain is DTGVSQNPRHKITKRGQNVTFRCDPISEHNRLYWYRQTLGQGPEFLTYFQNEAQLEKSRLLSDRFSAERPKGSFSTLEIQRTEQGDSAMYLCASSYDPTEPFFGQGTRLTVV.

The gene calls are TRBV2 and TRBJ1-2, with 7 bases matching TRBD1. The junction had 10 bases not matched to a gene; V was cut back by 4 bases and J by 8 bases. CDR3 size: 14 residues. CDR1 SNHLY and CDR2 FYNNEI come from the germline V gene. CDR3 region: CASSGDSSLGGYTF. As DNA, the CDR3 is TGTGCCAGCAGTGGGGACAGCTCCCTAGGAGGCTACACCTTC.

The chain couples TRBV28 to TRBJ2-2, with D uncertain. Germline values: CDR1 MDHEN, CDR2 SYDVKM. The germline V and J ends were trimmed by 3 bases and 8 bases, with 10 bases remaining between them. This CDR3 spans 13 amino acids. The CDR3 DNA is TGTGCCAGCAGTTTCTCCCCGCAGGGGGAGCTGTTTTTT. Encoded protein: CASSFSPQGELFF.

The V gene is TRBV27, the J gene TRBJ2-6; D possibly corresponds to TRBD1 (5 bases). The germline V gene has CDR1 MNHEY and CDR2 SMNVEV (reference sequence). V dropped 5 bases and J dropped 2 bases, with 13 bases sitting between them. The CDR3 spans 16 residues. CDR3 in amino acids: CASSPWEGAGANVLTF. The CDR3 region has the DNA TGTGCCAGCAGTCCCTGGGAAGGGGCTGGGGCCAACGTCCTGACTTTC.

The chain joins TRBV5-1 to TRBJ2-2; D possibly matches TRBD1 or TRBD2 (5 bases each). Germline loops: CDR1 SGHRS, CDR2 YFSETQ. The V gene lost 4 bases and the J gene lost 6 bases, with 16 bases spanning the gap. CDR3 size: 15 residues. CDR3 sequence: CASSVRDRTSGELFF. DNA for the CDR3: TGCGCCAGCAGCGTTAGGGACCGTACGTCCGGGGAGCTGTTTTTT.

This clone has only one observation. This sequence joins TRBV4-3 and TRBJ2-6; D is unresolved. The germline V gene has CDR1 LGHNA and CDR2 YSLEER. The CDR3 is 19 residues long. Trimming took off 0 bases at V and 0 bases at J, with 15 bases between the two ends. The DNA of the CDR3 is TGCGCCAGCAGCCAAGATCCGTTTTCGTCCTACTCTGGGGCCAACGTCCTGACTTTC. Amino acids: CASSQDPFSSYSGANVLTF.

CDR3 nucleotide sequence: TGTGCCAGCAGCCGCCTTAATAATTCACCCCTCCACTTT. It translates to CASSRLNNSPLHF. This rearrangement joins TRBV6-5 to TRBJ1-6; unclear D gene. The CDR3 loop spans 13 amino acids. Germline CDR1 and CDR2: MNHEY and SVGAGI. V lost 6 bases and J 5 bases, leaving 8 bases between the germline ends.

This rearrangement joins TRBV30 to TRBJ2-3; 13 bases align to TRBD2. CDR3 length equals 14 residues. The V and J ends lost 3 bases and 6 bases, in that order; junction bases with no gene match: 3. Germline CDR1 reads GTSNPN; CDR2 reads SVGIG (reference sequence). The CDR3: CAWRLAGGQDTQYF. The CDR3 nucleotides read TGTGCCTGGAGACTAGCGGGGGGGCAGGATACGCAGTATTTT. The entire variable domain, with the rest obtained from reference TRBV30 and TRBJ2-3, is as follows: SQTIHQWPATLVQPVGSPLSLECTVEGTSNPNLYWYRQAAGRGLQLLFYSVGIGQISSEVPQNLSASRPQDRQFILSSKKLLLSDSGFYLCAWRLAGGQDTQYFGPGTRLTVL.

V usage is TRBV4-3 and J usage is TRBJ1-1; D remains unclear. In germline, CDR1 is LGHNA, CDR2 YSLEER. The CDR3 totals 15 residues. The germline V and J ends were trimmed by 1 base and 0 bases, with 9 bases remaining between them. The CDR3 DNA is TGCGCCAGCAGCCAAGGGAAGGGTATGAACACTGAAGCTTTCTTT. Amino acids: CASSQGKGMNTEAFF.